This T cell receptor beta chain was observed in a study of breast tumors, draining lymph nodes, adjacent tissues. Study observations and caveats: The data were judged consistent with most tumor T cells coming from lymph node and expanding in tumor.

This clonotype was counted a single time. Antigen: not known. Axillary draining lymph nodes of breast cancer patients supplied the node samples. TCRdb processed the multiplex PCR reads anew with MiXCR; each CDR3 protein has one entry. The sample lists over 250,000 distinct CDR3 sequences, 30% occurring once. CDR3 size: 12 residues. The germline V gene encodes CDR1 SGHNT and CDR2 YYREEE (reference sequence). J gave up 12 bases and V 4 bases, and 7 bases lay outside the gene matches. This chain uses TRBV5-4 with TRBJ2-3; the match to TRBD1 covers 8 bases. The sequencing sample was made of axillary lymph node tissue. This sequence originates from a female donor with breast cancer. Some clones in this sample may be carry-over from other donors' samples. In nucleotides, the CDR3 is TGTGCCAGCAGCCGACAGGGGAACACTCAGTATTTT. This sequence encodes CASSRQGNTQYF.